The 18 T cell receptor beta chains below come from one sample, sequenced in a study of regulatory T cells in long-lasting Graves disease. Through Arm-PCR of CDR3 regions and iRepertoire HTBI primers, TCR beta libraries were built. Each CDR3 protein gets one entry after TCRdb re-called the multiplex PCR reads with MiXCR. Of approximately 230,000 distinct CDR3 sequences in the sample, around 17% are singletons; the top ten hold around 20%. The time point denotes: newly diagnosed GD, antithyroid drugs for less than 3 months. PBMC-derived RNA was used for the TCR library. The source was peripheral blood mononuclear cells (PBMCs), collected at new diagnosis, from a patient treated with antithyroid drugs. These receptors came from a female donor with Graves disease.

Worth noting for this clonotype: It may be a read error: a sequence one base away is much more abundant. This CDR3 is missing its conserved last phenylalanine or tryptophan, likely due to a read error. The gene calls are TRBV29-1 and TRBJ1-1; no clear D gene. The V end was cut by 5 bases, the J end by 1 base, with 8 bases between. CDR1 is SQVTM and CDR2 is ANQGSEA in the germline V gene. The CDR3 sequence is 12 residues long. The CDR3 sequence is CSVNLGNTEAFL. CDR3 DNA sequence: TGCAGCGTTAACTTGGGGAACACTGAAGCTTTCCTT.

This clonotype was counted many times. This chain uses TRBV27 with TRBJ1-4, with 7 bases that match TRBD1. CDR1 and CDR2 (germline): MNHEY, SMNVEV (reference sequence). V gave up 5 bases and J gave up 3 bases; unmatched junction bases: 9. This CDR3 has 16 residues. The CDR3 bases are TGTGCCAGCAGTCTTTTGACAGGGTTAGCTAATGAAAAACTGTTTTTT. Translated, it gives CASSLLTGLANEKLFF.

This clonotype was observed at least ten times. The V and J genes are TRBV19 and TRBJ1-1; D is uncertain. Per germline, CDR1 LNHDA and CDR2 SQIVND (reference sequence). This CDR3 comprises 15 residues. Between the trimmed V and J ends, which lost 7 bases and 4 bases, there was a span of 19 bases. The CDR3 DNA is TGTGCCAGTACCCCTCGGCGGGCGGGCAGCACTGAAGCTTTCTTT. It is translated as CASTPRRAGSTEAFF. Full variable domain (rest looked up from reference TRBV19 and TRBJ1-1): DGGITQSPKYLFRKEGQNVTLSCEQNLNHDAMYWYRQDPGQGLRLIYYSQIVNDFQKGDIAEGYSVSREKKESFPLTVTSAQKNPTAFYLCASTPRRAGSTEAFFGQGTRLTVV.

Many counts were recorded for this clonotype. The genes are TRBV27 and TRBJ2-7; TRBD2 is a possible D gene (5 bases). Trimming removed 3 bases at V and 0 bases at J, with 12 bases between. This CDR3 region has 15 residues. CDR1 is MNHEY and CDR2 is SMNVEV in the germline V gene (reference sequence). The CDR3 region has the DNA TGTGCCAGCAGTTTGCGGTCTGGGAGCTCCTACGAGCAGTACTTC. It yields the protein CASSLRSGSSYEQYF.

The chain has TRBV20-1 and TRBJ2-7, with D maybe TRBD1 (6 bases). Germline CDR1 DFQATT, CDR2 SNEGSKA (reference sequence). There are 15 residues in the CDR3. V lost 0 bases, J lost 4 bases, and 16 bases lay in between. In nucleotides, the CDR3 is TGCAGTGCTAGAGAAAGAGGGGGTCGGGGTTACGAGCAGTACTTC. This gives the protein CSARERGGRGYEQYF.

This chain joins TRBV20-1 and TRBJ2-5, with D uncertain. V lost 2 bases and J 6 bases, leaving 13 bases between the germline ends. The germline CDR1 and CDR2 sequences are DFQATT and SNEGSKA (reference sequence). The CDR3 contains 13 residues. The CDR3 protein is CSARSLSGQTQYF. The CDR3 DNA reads TGCAGTGCTAGATCTCTGTCGGGCCAGACCCAGTACTTC.

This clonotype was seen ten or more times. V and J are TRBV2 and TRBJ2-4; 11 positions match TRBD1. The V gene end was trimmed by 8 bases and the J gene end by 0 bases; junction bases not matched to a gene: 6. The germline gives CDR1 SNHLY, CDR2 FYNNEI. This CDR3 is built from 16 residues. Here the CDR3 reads CASGPGQGEAKNIQYF. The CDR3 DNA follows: TGTGCCAGCGGTCCGGGACAGGGGGAAGCCAAAAACATTCAGTACTTC.

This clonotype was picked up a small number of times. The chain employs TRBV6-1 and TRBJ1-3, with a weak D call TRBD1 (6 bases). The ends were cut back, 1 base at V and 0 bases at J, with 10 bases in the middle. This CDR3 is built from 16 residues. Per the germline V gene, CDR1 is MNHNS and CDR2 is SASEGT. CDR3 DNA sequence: TGTGCCAGCAGTGAAGTTTTAGGGGGCTCTGGAAACACCATATATTTT. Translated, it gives CASSEVLGGSGNTIYF.

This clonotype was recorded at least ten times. DNA of the CDR3: TGTGCCACCAGTGACTACGTCCGGAACTATGGCTACACCTTC. Residues: CATSDYVRNYGYTF. The chain uses TRBV24-1 and TRBJ1-2; no reliable D call. V shed 4 bases and J shed 2 bases, with 10 bases lying between them. The germline V gene encodes CDR1 KGHDR and CDR2 SFDVKD. This CDR3 contains 14 residues.

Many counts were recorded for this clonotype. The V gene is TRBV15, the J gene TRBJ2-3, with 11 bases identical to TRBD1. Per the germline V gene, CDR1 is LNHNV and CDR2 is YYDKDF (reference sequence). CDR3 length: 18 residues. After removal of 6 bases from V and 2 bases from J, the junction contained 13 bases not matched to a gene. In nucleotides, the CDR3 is TGTGCCACCAGTAAAGATAAAAGGACAGGGGGCAACACAGATACGCAGTATTTT. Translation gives CATSKDKRTGGNTDTQYF.

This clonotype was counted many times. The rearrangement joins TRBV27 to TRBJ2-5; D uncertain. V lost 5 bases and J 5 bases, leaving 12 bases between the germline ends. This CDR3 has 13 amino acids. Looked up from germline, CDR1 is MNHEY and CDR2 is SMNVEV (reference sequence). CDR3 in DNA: TGTGCCAGCAGTGTTCCCGGAGTGGAGACCCAGTACTTC. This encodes CASSVPGVETQYF.

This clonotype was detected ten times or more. In nucleotides, the CDR3 is TGTGCCAGCAGCTTATTGGGACAGCAAGAGACCCAGTACTTC. Encoded protein: CASSLLGQQETQYF. The V and J genes are TRBV7-2 and TRBJ2-5, with 7 bases identical to TRBD1. CDR1 and CDR2 (germline): SGHTA, FQGNSA. This CDR3 spans 14 amino acids. V shed 2 bases and J 2 bases; nucleotides not matched to a gene: 2.

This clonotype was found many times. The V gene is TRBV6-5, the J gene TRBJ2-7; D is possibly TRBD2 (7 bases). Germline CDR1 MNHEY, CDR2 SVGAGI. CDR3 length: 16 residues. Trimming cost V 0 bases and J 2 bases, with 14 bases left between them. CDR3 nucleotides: TGTGCCAGCAGTTACTCGGGAGGGGGAAGGCCCTACGAGCAGTACTTC. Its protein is CASSYSGGGRPYEQYF.

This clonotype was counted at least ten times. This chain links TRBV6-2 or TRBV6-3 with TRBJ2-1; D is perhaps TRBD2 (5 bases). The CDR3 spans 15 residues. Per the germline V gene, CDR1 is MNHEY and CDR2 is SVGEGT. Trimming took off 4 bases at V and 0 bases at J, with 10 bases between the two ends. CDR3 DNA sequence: TGTGCCAGCAGTTCACTAGGAGGCTCCTACAATGAGCAGTTCTTC. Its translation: CASSSLGGSYNEQFF.

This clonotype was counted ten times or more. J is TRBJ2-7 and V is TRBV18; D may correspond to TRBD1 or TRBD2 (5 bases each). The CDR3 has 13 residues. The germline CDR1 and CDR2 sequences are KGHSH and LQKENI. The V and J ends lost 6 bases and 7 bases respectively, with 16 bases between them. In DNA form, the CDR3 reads TGTGCCAGCTCTCGGGACCCCCGTTCGGAGCAGTACTTC. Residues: CASSRDPRSEQYF. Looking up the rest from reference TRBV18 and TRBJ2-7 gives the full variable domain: NAGVMQNPRHLVRRRGQEARLRCSPMKGHSHVYWYRQLPEEGLKFMVYLQKENIIDESGMPKERFSAEFPKEGPSILRIQQVVRGDSAAYFCASSRDPRSEQYFGPGTRLTVT.

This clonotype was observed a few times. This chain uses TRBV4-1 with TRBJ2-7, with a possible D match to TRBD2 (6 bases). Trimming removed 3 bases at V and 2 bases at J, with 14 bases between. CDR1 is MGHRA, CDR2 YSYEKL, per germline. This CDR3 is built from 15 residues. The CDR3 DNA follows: TGCGCCAGCAGCCAGTTACCGGGACTCACCTACGAGCAGTACTTC. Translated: CASSQLPGLTYEQYF.

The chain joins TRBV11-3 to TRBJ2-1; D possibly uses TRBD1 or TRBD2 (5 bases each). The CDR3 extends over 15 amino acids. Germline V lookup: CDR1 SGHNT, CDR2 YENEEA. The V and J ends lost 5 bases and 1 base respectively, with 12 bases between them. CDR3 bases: TGTGCCAGCAGCACCGGGACGGTATCCTACAATGAGCAGTTCTTC. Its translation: CASSTGTVSYNEQFF.

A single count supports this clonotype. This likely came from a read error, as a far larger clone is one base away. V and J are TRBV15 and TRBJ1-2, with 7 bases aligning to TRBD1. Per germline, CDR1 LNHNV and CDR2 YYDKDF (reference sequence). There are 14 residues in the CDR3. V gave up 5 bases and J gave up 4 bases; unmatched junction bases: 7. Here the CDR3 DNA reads TGTGCCACCAGCCCCCGACAGGGACGCTATGGCTACACCTTC. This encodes CATSPRQGRYGYTF.